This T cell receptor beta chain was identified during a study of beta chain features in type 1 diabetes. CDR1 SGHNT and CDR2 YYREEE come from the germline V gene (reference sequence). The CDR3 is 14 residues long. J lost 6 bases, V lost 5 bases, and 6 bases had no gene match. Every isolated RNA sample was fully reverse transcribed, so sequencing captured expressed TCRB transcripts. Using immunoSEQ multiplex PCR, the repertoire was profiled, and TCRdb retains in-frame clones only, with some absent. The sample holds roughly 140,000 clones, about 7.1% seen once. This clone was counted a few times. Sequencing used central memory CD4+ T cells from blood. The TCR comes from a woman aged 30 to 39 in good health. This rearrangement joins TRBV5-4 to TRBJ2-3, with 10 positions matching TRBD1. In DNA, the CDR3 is TGTGCCAGCAGTCAAGACAGGGGGCGGGATACGCAGTATTTT. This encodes CASSQDRGRDTQYF. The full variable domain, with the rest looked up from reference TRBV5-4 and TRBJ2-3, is ETGVTQSPTHLIKTRGQQVTLRCSSQSGHNTVSWYQQALGQGPQFIFQYYREEENGRGNFPPRFSGLQFPNYSSELNVNALELDDSALYLCASSQDRGRDTQYFGPGTRLTVL.